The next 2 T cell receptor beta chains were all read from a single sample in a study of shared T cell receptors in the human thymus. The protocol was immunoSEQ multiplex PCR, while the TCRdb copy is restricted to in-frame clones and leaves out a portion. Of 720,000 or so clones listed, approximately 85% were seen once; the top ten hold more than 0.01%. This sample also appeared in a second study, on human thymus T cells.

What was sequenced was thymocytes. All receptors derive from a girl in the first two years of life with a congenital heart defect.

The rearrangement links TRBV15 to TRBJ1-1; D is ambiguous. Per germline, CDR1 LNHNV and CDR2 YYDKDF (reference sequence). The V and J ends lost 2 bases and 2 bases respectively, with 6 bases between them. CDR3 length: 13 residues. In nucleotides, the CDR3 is TGTGCCACCAGCAGACAACTTAACACTGAAGCTTTCTTT. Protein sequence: CATSRQLNTEAFF. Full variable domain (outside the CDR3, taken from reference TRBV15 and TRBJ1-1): DAMVIQNPRYQVTQFGKPVTLSCSQTLNHNVMYWYQQKSSQAPKLLFHYYDKDFNNEADTPDNFQSRRPNTSFCFLDIRSPGLGDTAMYLCATSRQLNTEAFFGQGTRLTVV.

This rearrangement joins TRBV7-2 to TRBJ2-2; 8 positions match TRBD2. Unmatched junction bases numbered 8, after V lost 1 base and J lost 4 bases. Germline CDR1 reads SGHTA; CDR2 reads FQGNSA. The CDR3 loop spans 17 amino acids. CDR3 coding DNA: TGTGCCAGCAGCTTAGAAGGCCCGGGGGGGCCCACCGGGGAGCTGTTTTTT. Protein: CASSLEGPGGPTGELFF.